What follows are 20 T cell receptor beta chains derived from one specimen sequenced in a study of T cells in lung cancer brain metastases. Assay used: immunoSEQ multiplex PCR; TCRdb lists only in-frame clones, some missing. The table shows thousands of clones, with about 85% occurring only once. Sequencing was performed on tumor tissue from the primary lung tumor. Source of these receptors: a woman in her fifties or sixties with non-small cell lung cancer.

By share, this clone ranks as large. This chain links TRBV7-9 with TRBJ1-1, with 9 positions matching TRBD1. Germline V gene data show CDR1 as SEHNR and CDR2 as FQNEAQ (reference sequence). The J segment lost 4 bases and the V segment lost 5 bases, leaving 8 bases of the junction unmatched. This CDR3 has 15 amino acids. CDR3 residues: CASSVTGTGFTEAFF. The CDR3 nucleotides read TGTGCCAGCAGCGTTACCGGGACAGGGTTCACTGAAGCTTTCTTT.

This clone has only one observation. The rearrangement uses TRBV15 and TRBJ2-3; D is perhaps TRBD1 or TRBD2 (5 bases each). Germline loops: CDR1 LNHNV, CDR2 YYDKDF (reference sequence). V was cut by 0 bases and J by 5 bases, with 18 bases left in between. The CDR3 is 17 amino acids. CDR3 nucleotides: TGTGCCACCAGCAGAGATCTTGGGAGCATGGGACGAGATACGCAGTATTTT. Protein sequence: CATSRDLGSMGRDTQYF.

CDR3 in amino acids: CSVSRDTDSGANVLTF. The CDR3 region has the DNA TGCAGCGTAAGTAGGGACACTGATTCTGGGGCCAACGTCCTGACTTTC. J is TRBJ2-6 and V is TRBV29-1; maybe TRBD1 (6 bases). The germline CDR1 and CDR2 sequences are SQVTM and ANQGSEA. V dropped 6 bases and J dropped 1 base, with 16 bases sitting between them. This CDR3 is built from 16 residues. Filled out from reference TRBV29-1 and TRBJ2-6, the complete variable domain reads SAVISQKPSRDICQRGTSLTIQCQVDSQVTMMFWYRQQPGQSLTLIATANQGSEATYESGFVIDKFPISRPNLTFSTLTVSNMSPEDSSIYLCSVSRDTDSGANVLTFGAGSRLTVL.

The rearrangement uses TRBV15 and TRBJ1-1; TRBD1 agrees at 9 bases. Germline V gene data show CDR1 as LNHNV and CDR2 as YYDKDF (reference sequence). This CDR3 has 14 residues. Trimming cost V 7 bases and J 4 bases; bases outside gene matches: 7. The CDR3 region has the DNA TGTGCCACCACCCCTCTGGACAGGGGCACTGAAGCTTTCTTT. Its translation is CATTPLDRGTEAFF.

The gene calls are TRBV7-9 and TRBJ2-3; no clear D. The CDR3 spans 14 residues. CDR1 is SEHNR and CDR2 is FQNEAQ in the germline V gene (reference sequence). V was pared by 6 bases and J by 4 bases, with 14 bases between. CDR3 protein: CASSLWDFADTQYF. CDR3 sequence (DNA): TGTGCCAGCAGTTTATGGGATTTCGCAGATACGCAGTATTTT.

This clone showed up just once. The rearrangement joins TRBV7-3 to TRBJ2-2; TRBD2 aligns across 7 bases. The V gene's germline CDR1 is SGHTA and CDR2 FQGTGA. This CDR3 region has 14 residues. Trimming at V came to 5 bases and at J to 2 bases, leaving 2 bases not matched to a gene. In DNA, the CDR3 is TGTGCCAGCAGCAGGGACTACAACACCGGGGAGCTGTTTTTT. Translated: CASSRDYNTGELFF.

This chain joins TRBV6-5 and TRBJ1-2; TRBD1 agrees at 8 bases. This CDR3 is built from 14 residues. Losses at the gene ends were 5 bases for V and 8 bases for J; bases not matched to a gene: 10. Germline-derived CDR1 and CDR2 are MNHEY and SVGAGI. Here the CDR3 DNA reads TGTGCCAGCAGTCCGGGACAGGTAACAGGAGGCTACACCTTC. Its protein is CASSPGQVTGGYTF.

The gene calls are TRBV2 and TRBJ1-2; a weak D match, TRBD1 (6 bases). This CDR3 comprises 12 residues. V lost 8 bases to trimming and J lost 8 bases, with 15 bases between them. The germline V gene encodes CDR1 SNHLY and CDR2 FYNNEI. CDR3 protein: CASLQGSEGYTF. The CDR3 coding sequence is TGTGCCAGCCTACAGGGAAGTGAAGGCTACACCTTC.

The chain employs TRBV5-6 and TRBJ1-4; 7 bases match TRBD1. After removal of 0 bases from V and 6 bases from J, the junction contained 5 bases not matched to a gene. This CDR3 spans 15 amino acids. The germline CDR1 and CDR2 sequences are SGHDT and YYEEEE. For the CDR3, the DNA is TGTGCCAGCAGCTTGGGATGGACAGGACATGAAAAACTGTTTTTT. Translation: CASSLGWTGHEKLFF.

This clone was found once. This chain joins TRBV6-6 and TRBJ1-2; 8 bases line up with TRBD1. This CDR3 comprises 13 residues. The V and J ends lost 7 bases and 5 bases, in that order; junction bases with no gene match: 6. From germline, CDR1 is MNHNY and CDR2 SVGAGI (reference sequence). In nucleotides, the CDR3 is TGTGCCAGCACCGTGGACAGGGAGTATGGCTACACCTTC. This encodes CASTVDREYGYTF.

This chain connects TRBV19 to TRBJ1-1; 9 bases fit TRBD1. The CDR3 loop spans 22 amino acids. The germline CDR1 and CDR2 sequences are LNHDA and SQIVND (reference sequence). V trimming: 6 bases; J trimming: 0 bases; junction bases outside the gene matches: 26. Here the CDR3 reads CASSPPSDRGRGEGSMNTEAFF. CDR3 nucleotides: TGTGCCAGTAGCCCCCCCTCGGACAGGGGCAGGGGAGAAGGGTCCATGAACACTGAAGCTTTCTTT.

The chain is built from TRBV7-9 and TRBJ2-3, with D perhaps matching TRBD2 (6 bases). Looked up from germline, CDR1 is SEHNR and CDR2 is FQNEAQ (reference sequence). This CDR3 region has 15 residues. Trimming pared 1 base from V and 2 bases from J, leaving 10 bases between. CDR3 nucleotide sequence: TGTGCCAGCAGCTTAGAATTAGCGGCCACAGATACGCAGTATTTT. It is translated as CASSLELAATDTQYF.

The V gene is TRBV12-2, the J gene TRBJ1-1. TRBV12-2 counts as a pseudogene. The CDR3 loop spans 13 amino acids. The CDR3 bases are TGTGCAAGTCGCTTAAAGGGAAACACTGAAGCTTTCTTT. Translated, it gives CASRLKGNTEAFF.

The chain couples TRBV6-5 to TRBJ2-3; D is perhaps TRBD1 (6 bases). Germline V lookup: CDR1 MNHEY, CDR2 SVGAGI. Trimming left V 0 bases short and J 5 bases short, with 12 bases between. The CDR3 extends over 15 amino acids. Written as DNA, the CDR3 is TGTGCCAGCAGTTACTCCAACAACAGGGAAGATACGCAGTATTTT. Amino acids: CASSYSNNREDTQYF.

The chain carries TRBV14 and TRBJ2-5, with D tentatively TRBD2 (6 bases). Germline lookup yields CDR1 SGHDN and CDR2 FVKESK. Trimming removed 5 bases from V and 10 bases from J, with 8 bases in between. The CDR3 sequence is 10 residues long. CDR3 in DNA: TGTGCCAGCAGCTGGGGGGTCCAGTACTTC. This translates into CASSWGVQYF.

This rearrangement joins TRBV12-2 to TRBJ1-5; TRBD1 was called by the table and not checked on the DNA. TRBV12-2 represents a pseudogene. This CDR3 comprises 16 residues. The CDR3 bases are TGTGCAAGTCGCTTCCTTCCAGGGATTAGCAATCAGCCCCAGCATTTT. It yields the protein CASRFLPGISNQPQHF.

The CDR3 coding sequence is TGTGCCAGCAGCTTATGGGCAGGCTATGGCTACACCTTC. Its protein is CASSLWAGYGYTF. The rearrangement links TRBV5-6 to TRBJ1-2; D call uncertain. Germline V gene lookup returns CDR1 SGHDT and CDR2 YYEEEE. The CDR3 sequence is 13 residues long. Between the trimmed V and J ends, which lost 2 bases and 4 bases, there was a span of 9 bases.

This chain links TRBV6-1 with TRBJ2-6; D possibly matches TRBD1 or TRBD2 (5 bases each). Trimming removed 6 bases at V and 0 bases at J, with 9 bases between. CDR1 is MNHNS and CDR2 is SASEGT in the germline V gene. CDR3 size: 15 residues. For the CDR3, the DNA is TGTGCCAGCAGAATTGGGGGCTCTGGGGCCAACGTCCTGACTTTC. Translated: CASRIGGSGANVLTF.

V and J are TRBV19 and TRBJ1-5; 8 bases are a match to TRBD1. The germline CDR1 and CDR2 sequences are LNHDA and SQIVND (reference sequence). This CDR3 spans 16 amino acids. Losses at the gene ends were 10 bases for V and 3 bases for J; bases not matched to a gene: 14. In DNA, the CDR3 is TGTGCCACCCATAAGGGGGGACAGGCTTACAATCAGCCCCAGCATTTT. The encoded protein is CATHKGGQAYNQPQHF.

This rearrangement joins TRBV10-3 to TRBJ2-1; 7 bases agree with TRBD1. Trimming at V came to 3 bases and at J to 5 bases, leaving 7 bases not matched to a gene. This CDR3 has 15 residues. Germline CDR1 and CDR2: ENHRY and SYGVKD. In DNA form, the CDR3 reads TGTGCCATCAGTGACGACAGGGACAAACACAATGAGCAGTTCTTC. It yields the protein CAISDDRDKHNEQFF.